These 23 T cell receptor beta chains were sequenced from one sample in a study of T cell changes during pregnancy in multiple sclerosis. Method: immunoSEQ multiplex PCR; TCRdb's copy keeps in-frame clones and lacks some. Found here are roughly 80,000 clones, 93% of them singletons; the top ten hold roughly 2.5%. The material sequenced was peripheral blood, taken in the second trimester of pregnancy. All receptors derive from a female donor with multiple sclerosis, enrolled in a pregnancy study.

This chain connects TRBV19 to TRBJ2-3, with D uncertain. Per the germline V gene, CDR1 is LNHDA and CDR2 is SQIVND (reference sequence). V was trimmed by 0 bases and J by 2 bases, leaving 3 bases between them. CDR3 size: 13 residues. CDR3 sequence reads: CASSIDHTDTQYF. CDR3 nucleotides: TGTGCCAGTAGTATAGACCACACAGATACGCAGTATTTT.

The chain combines TRBV27 with TRBJ1-2; TRBD1 is a possible D gene (5 bases). The germline V and J ends were trimmed by 2 bases and 3 bases, with 10 bases remaining between them. Germline CDR1 MNHEY, CDR2 SMNVEV (reference sequence). This CDR3 comprises 14 residues. CDR3 sequence: CASSLAGSDYGYTF. Here the CDR3 DNA reads TGTGCCAGCAGTTTAGCAGGGTCCGACTATGGCTACACCTTC.

The chain couples TRBV10-3 to TRBJ1-1; D call uncertain. CDR3 size: 13 residues. Looked up from germline, CDR1 is ENHRY and CDR2 is SYGVKD. Trimming cost V 6 bases and J 0 bases, with 8 bases left between them. In DNA, the CDR3 is TGTGCCATCAGGGCGGGGTTGAACACTGAAGCTTTCTTT. It encodes CAIRAGLNTEAFF.

The chain joins TRBV4-1 to TRBJ1-5, with 7 bases aligning to TRBD1. J gave up 2 bases and V 6 bases, and 13 bases lay outside the gene matches. The CDR3 is 17 residues long. Germline V gives CDR1 MGHRA, CDR2 YSYEKL. This CDR3 reads CASSPLTGPRGNQPQHF. The DNA of the CDR3 is TGCGCCAGCAGTCCTCTGACAGGGCCACGCGGCAATCAGCCCCAGCATTTT.

The chain links TRBV6-4 to TRBJ2-2; 9 nucleotides line up with TRBD1. The junction had 6 bases not matched to a gene; V was cut back by 5 bases and J by 5 bases. CDR3 length: 15 amino acids. Germline CDR1 MRHNA, CDR2 SNTAGT. This CDR3 is CASSPGQGNTGELFF. DNA for the CDR3: TGTGCCAGCAGTCCGGGACAGGGAAATACCGGGGAGCTGTTTTTT.

The chain couples TRBV4-2 to TRBJ1-2; unclear D gene. CDR1 is LGHNA, CDR2 YNFKEQ, per germline. The CDR3 length is 13 residues. V gave up 1 base and J gave up 6 bases, with 9 bases separating them. The CDR3 reads CASSQAPGDGYTF. The CDR3 coding sequence is TGTGCCAGCAGCCAAGCCCCGGGAGATGGCTACACCTTC.

The J gene is TRBJ2-1, the V gene TRBV5-1; tentatively, D is TRBD1 (6 bases). The CDR3 covers 13 residues. V lost 2 bases to trimming and J lost 10 bases, with 13 bases between them. Germline V gives CDR1 SGHRS, CDR2 YFSETQ. As DNA, the CDR3 is TGCGCCAGCAGCTTATATCGACAGGAGGAGCAGTTCTTC. This gives the protein CASSLYRQEEQFF.

The chain recombines TRBV7-9 with TRBJ2-5; 8 bases match TRBD2. V was pared by 1 base and J by 5 bases, with 9 bases of the junction left unmatched. This CDR3 has 16 amino acids. CDR1 and CDR2 (germline): SEHNR, FQNEAQ (reference sequence). The CDR3 sequence is CASSLGPLADGETQYF. The CDR3 DNA follows: TGTGCCAGCAGCTTAGGTCCACTAGCGGACGGGGAGACCCAGTACTTC.

The CDR3 spells CASSTPQEPGREVNEQFF. In DNA form, the CDR3 reads TGTGCCAGCAGCACCCCACAAGAACCGGGACGGGAGGTAAATGAGCAGTTCTTC. This chain joins TRBV11-2 and TRBJ2-1, with 7 bases matching TRBD2. Germline V gives CDR1 SGHAT, CDR2 FQNNGV. The CDR3 runs 18 residues. V shed 5 bases, J shed 7 bases, and the junction held 20 bases outside the gene matches.

This clone was seen more than once but under ten times. The V call is TRBV6-4, the J call TRBJ1-2; tentatively, D is TRBD1 (5 bases). CDR3 length: 13 residues. V lost 3 bases to trimming and J lost 4 bases, with 9 bases between them. CDR1 is MRHNA and CDR2 is SNTAGT in the germline V gene. The CDR3: CASSEDNFYGYTF. The CDR3 DNA follows: TGTGCCAGCAGTGAGGACAACTTCTATGGCTACACCTTC.

Only one count was recorded for this clone. V and J are TRBV11-2 and TRBJ2-6; the D is unclear. This CDR3 has 15 amino acids. Germline V gene sequence: CDR1 SGHAT, CDR2 FQNNGV. Trimming left V 9 bases short and J 0 bases short, with 12 bases between. CDR3 sequence reads: CASAAPISGANVLTF. The DNA of the CDR3 is TGTGCCAGTGCGGCCCCCATCTCTGGGGCCAACGTCCTGACTTTC.

The V and J genes are TRBV19 and TRBJ2-2; D is possibly TRBD2 (7 bases). The CDR3 is 14 amino acids. The germline gives CDR1 LNHDA, CDR2 SQIVND (reference sequence). V was trimmed by 6 bases and J by 2 bases, leaving 10 bases between them. The CDR3 reads CASSGGLNTGELFF. The CDR3 bases are TGTGCCAGTAGCGGGGGGCTTAACACCGGGGAGCTGTTTTTT.

The rearrangement joins TRBV10-1 to TRBJ2-5; tentative D call: TRBD2 (6 bases). Trimming stripped 8 bases from V and 0 bases from J, with 10 bases between. CDR1 WNHNN and CDR2 SYGVQD come from the germline V gene (reference sequence). The CDR3 length is 13 residues. The CDR3 loop is CASPTGDQETQYF. The CDR3 DNA sequence: TGCGCCAGCCCCACGGGGGACCAAGAGACCCAGTACTTC.

The chain uses TRBV2 and TRBJ1-5; 9 bases are shared with TRBD1. Germline loops: CDR1 SNHLY, CDR2 FYNNEI. This CDR3 spans 14 amino acids. Trimming at V came to 0 bases and at J to 14 bases, leaving 8 bases not matched to a gene. The CDR3 sequence is CASSEADRGVPKHF. DNA of the CDR3: TGTGCCAGCAGTGAAGCCGACAGGGGGGTTCCTAAGCATTTT.

CDR3 region: CASRAVGSGDTEAFF. The CDR3 DNA is TGTGCCAGCAGGGCCGTCGGGTCCGGGGACACTGAAGCTTTCTTT. The V gene is TRBV27, the J gene TRBJ1-1; D not resolved. The CDR3 covers 15 residues. V shed 6 bases and J shed 3 bases, with 17 bases lying between them. The germline V gene has CDR1 MNHEY and CDR2 SMNVEV (reference sequence).

The chain recombines TRBV2 with TRBJ2-1; 9 nucleotides match TRBD2. The CDR3 spans 18 residues. Losses at the gene ends were 7 bases for V and 2 bases for J; bases not matched to a gene: 15. CDR1 is SNHLY and CDR2 is FYNNEI in the germline V gene. The CDR3 coding sequence is TGTGCCAGCAAGCGAGGACTAGCGCCAGTCGACCCCTACAATGAGCAGTTCTTC. The encoded protein is CASKRGLAPVDPYNEQFF.

CDR3 region: CASTGQGPIAGGPPGTDTQYF. The CDR3 coding sequence is TGTGCCAGCACGGGACAGGGGCCCATAGCGGGGGGCCCCCCGGGGACAGATACGCAGTATTTT. The chain couples TRBV2 to TRBJ2-3; D may match TRBD1 or TRBD2 (10 bases each). The CDR3 consists of 21 residues. The V end lost 7 bases, the J end lost 3 bases, and 35 bases lay between the germline ends. From germline, CDR1 is SNHLY and CDR2 FYNNEI.

V gene TRBV5-6 combines with J gene TRBJ2-7, with D tentatively TRBD2 (7 bases). Germline CDR1 and CDR2: SGHDT and YYEEEE. The V and J ends lost 0 bases and 4 bases respectively, with 11 bases between them. The CDR3 loop spans 14 amino acids. CDR3 amino acids: CASSLDREGYEQYF. The CDR3 coding sequence is TGTGCCAGCAGCTTGGACAGGGAGGGATACGAGCAGTACTTC.

This chain uses TRBV19 with TRBJ2-3, with 8 bases fitting TRBD1. CDR1 and CDR2 from the germline V gene are LNHDA and SQIVND (reference sequence). The CDR3 consists of 13 residues. V lost 7 bases to trimming and J lost 0 bases; unmatched junction nucleotides: 0. The CDR3 loop reads CASNRGSTDTQYF. CDR3 nucleotide sequence: TGTGCCAGTAACAGGGGGAGCACAGATACGCAGTATTTT.

J is TRBJ2-1 and V is TRBV11-2, with 9 bases aligning to TRBD1. Germline trimming cut 3 bases from V and 3 bases from J; bases unmatched to any gene: 9. The germline CDR1 and CDR2 sequences are SGHAT and FQNNGV. This CDR3 has 17 amino acids. CDR3 amino acids: CASSFKGWDRVYNEQFF. CDR3 sequence (DNA): TGTGCCAGCAGCTTCAAGGGATGGGACAGGGTCTACAATGAGCAGTTCTTC.

The chain carries TRBV7-8 and TRBJ1-2; tentatively, D is TRBD1 (6 bases). CDR3 size: 13 residues. CDR1 and CDR2 from the germline V gene are SGHVS and FQNEAQ. The V end was cut by 3 bases, the J end by 4 bases, with 9 bases between. CDR3 sequence: CASSFQGIYGYTF. Here the CDR3 DNA reads TGTGCCAGCAGCTTCCAGGGGATCTATGGCTACACCTTC.

The V call is TRBV19, the J call TRBJ1-2; tentative D call: TRBD1 (6 bases). This CDR3 is 14 amino acids long. The germline gives CDR1 LNHDA, CDR2 SQIVND (reference sequence). The V and J ends lost 3 bases and 0 bases respectively, with 8 bases between them. DNA for the CDR3: TGTGCCAGTAGTATTCGGACAGCTAACTATGGCTACACCTTC. Its protein product is CASSIRTANYGYTF.

The J gene is TRBJ2-1, the V gene TRBV7-8, with a possible D match to TRBD1 (7 bases). This CDR3 is built from 13 residues. V lost 5 bases and J lost 7, with 12 bases in between. The V gene's germline CDR1 is SGHVS and CDR2 FQNEAQ. CDR3 region: CASSEGAGNEQFF. In nucleotides, the CDR3 is TGTGCCAGCAGCGAGGGGGCGGGGAATGAGCAGTTCTTC. Full variable domain (outside the CDR3, taken from reference TRBV7-8 and TRBJ2-1): GAGVSQSPRYKVAKRGQDVALRCDPISGHVSLFWYQQALGQGPEFLTYFQNEAQLDKSGLPSDRFFAERPEGSVSTLKIQRTQQEDSAVYLCASSEGAGNEQFFGPGTRLTVL.